Below, one TCR beta chain is given with its context. The target antigen is unknown. The data were taken from a study of T cell responses to AZD1222 COVID-19 vaccine. Study-wide points: Every sample of the repertoires postdated the peak T cell response. Of spike-specific TCRs, nearly half reportedly target regions left unmutated in variants. Spike-spanning, vaccine-associated CD4 TCRs were dominant at 160-218 and 743-854. Baseline seropositivity occurred in only a handful of AZD1222 recipients.

Clones were sequenced by immunoSEQ multiplex PCR, and TCRdb holds only the in-frame ones, with some missing. Of some 130,000 clones listed, 88% are singletons. Sequencing used peripheral blood, obtained on day 0 of MenACWY control vaccination. This sequence originates from an adult in good health.

The CDR3 protein is CASSPQGSSYNSPLHF. CDR3 in DNA: TGTGCCAGCTCACCTCAGGGGAGTTCCTATAATTCACCCCTCCACTTT. The J gene is TRBJ1-6, the V gene TRBV18, with D maybe TRBD1 (6 bases). Germline CDR1 KGHSH, CDR2 LQKENI. The CDR3 is 16 residues long. V was cut by 3 bases and J by 1 base, with 10 bases left in between. Based on the CDR3 plus reference TRBV18 and TRBJ1-6, the full variable domain is NAGVMQNPRHLVRRRGQEARLRCSPMKGHSHVYWYRQLPEEGLKFMVYLQKENIIDESGMPKERFSAEFPKEGPSILRIQQVVRGDSAAYFCASSPQGSSYNSPLHFGNGTRLTVT.